These T cell receptor beta chains were read from a single sample in a study of T cell responses to AZD1222 COVID-19 vaccine. The table came from immunoSEQ multiplex PCR; TCRdb's copy has only in-frame clones and leaves some out. Of 50,000 to 75,000 clones listed, roughly nine tenths were seen once; the top ten hold roughly 6%. The specimen was peripheral blood, collected 28 days after the second AZD1222 dose. These receptors were obtained from an adult who received the AZD1222 COVID-19 vaccine. The CDR3 runs from the conserved cysteine through the conserved F or W.

v_call: TRBV7-9; cdr3_aa: CASSSSEHNEKLFF
v_call: TRBV4-3; cdr3_aa: CASSQDRGRWNTEAFF
v_call: TRBV27; cdr3_aa: CASRGTPRNTEAFF
v_call: TRBV6-5; cdr3_aa: CASSYSAGSGNTIYF
v_call: TRBV11-2; cdr3_aa: CASSSRSSYNSPLHF
v_call: TRBV7-2; cdr3_aa: CASVPGRQNYGYTF
v_call: TRBV19; cdr3_aa: CASSIRGGAGGYTF
v_call: TRBV7-9; cdr3_aa: CASSPGLRGRETQYF
v_call: TRBV11-3; cdr3_aa: CASSLDPPSGAIDTQYF
v_call: TRBV5-1; cdr3_aa: CASSPGPSESYNSPLHF
v_call: TRBV5-1; cdr3_aa: CASSLNTEAFF
v_call: TRBV11-2; cdr3_aa: CASSDRRNTGELFF
v_call: TRBV19; cdr3_aa: CASSPPGQGNSPLHF
v_call: TRBV29-1; cdr3_aa: CSVGIFEGRGNTGELFF
v_call: TRBV11-3; cdr3_aa: CASSPGGQGAWETQYF
v_call: TRBV29-1; cdr3_aa: CSVEVVAKNIQYF
v_call: TRBV30; cdr3_aa: CAWGGRLPPSTEAFF
v_call: TRBV5-1; cdr3_aa: CASSFGQGAGRTEAFF
v_call: TRBV29-1; cdr3_aa: CSASAGQYEQYF
v_call: TRBV6-1; cdr3_aa: CASSDLTVHSGANVLTF
v_call: TRBV6-6; cdr3_aa: CASSSLQGEGSPLHF
v_call: TRBV5-4; cdr3_aa: CASWAGSWNTGELFF
v_call: TRBV5-4; cdr3_aa: CASSLGGPDYNSPLHF
v_call: TRBV6-2/TRBV6-3; cdr3_aa: CASSYSFYDGELFF
v_call: TRBV7-7; cdr3_aa: CASSLCRDCEQYF
v_call: TRBV10-3; cdr3_aa: CASGLAGGDEQFF
v_call: TRBV5-1; cdr3_aa: CASSLTGTDEKLFF
v_call: TRBV19; cdr3_aa: CASSWLATSYEQYF
v_call: TRBV4-3; cdr3_aa: CASSQMDRAQPQHF
v_call: TRBV6-2/TRBV6-3; cdr3_aa: CASSYGETQYF
v_call: TRBV4-1; cdr3_aa: CASSPPTRRGDEAFF
v_call: TRBV29-1; cdr3_aa: CSVVGSSSGNTIYF
v_call: TRBV30; cdr3_aa: CAWSRTSGAKETQYF
v_call: TRBV6-4; cdr3_aa: CASSDGGSTDTQYF
v_call: TRBV6-1; cdr3_aa: CASSESARPYEQYF
v_call: TRBV12-2; cdr3_aa: CASRSKPRIIIPDTQYF
v_call: TRBV28; cdr3_aa: CASRKLGQHNYGYTF
v_call: TRBV7-8; cdr3_aa: CASSLYVRDRANEKLFF
v_call: TRBV4-1; cdr3_aa: CASSHLDRLDSPLHF
v_call: TRBV9; cdr3_aa: CASSASSFSGKPSYEQYF
v_call: TRBV3-1/TRBV3-2; cdr3_aa: CASSPRYGDTEAFF
v_call: TRBV7-6; cdr3_aa: CASSSGTGGFETQYF
v_call: TRBV27; cdr3_aa: CASREDRRTGELFF